A selection of T cell receptor beta chains follows, all from one sample in a study of blood T cell repertoires in COVID-19. Assay used: immunoSEQ multiplex PCR; TCRdb lists only in-frame clones, some missing. This sample carries roughly 400,000 clones, approximately 87% of them seen once, and the ten largest clones take 2% to 2.5%. The specimen was peripheral blood. Receptors originate from a woman aged 55-69 years with COVID-19, enrolled during active disease. The conserved cysteine and the conserved F or W are not part of the CDR3 here. The D gene is left open where the match is weak.

d_call j_call v_call cdr3_aa
NA TRBJ1-1 TRBV6-1 ASSDWGQKDTEAF
NA TRBJ1-3 TRBV28 ASSSGDTGNTIY
TRBD1 TRBJ1-1 TRBV7-8 ASSSRQGVNMNTEAF
TRBD2 TRBJ2-3 TRBV6-5 AGSYGAGFADTQY
NA TRBJ2-7 TRBV12-3/TRBV12-4 ASSLGPGDEQY
TRBD1 TRBJ1-1 TRBV5-1 ASSLSQQGWTEAF
NA TRBJ1-6 TRBV18 ASSPFSQENNSPLH
NA TRBJ1-1 TRBV7-9 ASSSRWDTEAF
NA TRBJ2-5 TRBV7-9 ASSLASGSQQETQY
NA TRBJ1-3 TRBV4-1 ASSQDPVGQYPRNTIY
NA TRBJ2-7 TRBV5-1 ASSSGGPIYEQY
TRBD2 TRBJ2-1 TRBV5-8 ASSFASGGYAFHEQF
NA TRBJ2-2 TRBV19 ATERGGAGELF
TRBD2 TRBJ2-3 TRBV5-1 ASSLVREDTQY
TRBD2 TRBJ2-1 TRBV6-6 ASGQNDGGADNEQF
TRBD1 TRBJ1-6 TRBV5-1 ASSLGANQRGQGSSPLH
TRBD1 TRBJ2-2 TRBV11-2 ASSLAGQATGELF
TRBD1 TRBJ2-7 TRBV18 ASSPAGQGYEQY
NA TRBJ1-3 TRBV4-1 ASSQDNISGNTIY
NA TRBJ1-6 TRBV5-1 ASSSTGAQGSPLH
NA TRBJ1-1 TRBV7-9 ASSLSSGPTEAF
NA TRBJ1-2 TRBV7-9 ASNPDRNSLNYGYT
NA TRBJ1-4 TRBV7-9 ASSLYSGSNEKLF
NA TRBJ2-6 TRBV5-1 ASSLDPLGANVLT
NA TRBJ1-4 TRBV7-9 ASSPGWGNEKLF
TRBD2 TRBJ2-3 TRBV6-2/TRBV6-3 ASSKAGGSTDTQY
NA TRBJ1-3 TRBV5-4 ASSLWGGRNTIY
TRBD1 TRBJ2-7 TRBV7-8 ASSRGQGFGYEQY
NA TRBJ2-3 TRBV14 ASSSRLLWENTQY
TRBD1 TRBJ1-1 TRBV5-4 ASSLDRVSF
TRBD2 TRBJ2-3 TRBV7-2 ASSQRPLGGVSTDTQY
NA TRBJ1-4 TRBV6-6 ASSPRGQGSEKLF
NA TRBJ1-2 TRBV18 ASSPDRTRANYGYT
NA TRBJ1-3 TRBV11-2 ASSFTVSSGNTIY